This T cell receptor beta chain originates from a study of OX40 agonist ivuxolimab in advanced cancers. Patients who had autoimmune disease history or got systemic immunosuppression were left out. Study-wide results and caveats: The study did not work out the antigen specificity of the expanded peripheral T cells. CD8+ T cells showed, on average, more clonal expansion than CD4+ cells.

This CDR3 comprises 12 residues. V trimming: 4 bases; J trimming: 9 bases; junction bases outside the gene matches: 6. The germline CDR1 and CDR2 sequences are SQVTM and ANQGSEA. Note on this clone: Its antigen remains unknown.

Measured with immunoSEQ multiplex PCR; TCRdb has only the in-frame clones, and not every one. The sample carries 80,000 to 85,000 clones, about 86% recorded once. The chain carries TRBV29-1 and TRBJ1-1; 9 nucleotides match TRBD1. This TCR was sampled from an adult with an advanced solid tumor such as melanoma, head and neck, liver or kidney cancer. This specimen was CD4+ or CD8+ T cells sorted from blood, taken in a trial of the OX40 agonist ivuxolimab. CDR3 in amino acids: CSVGWGQGQAFF. The DNA of the CDR3 is TGCAGCGTTGGGTGGGGACAGGGCCAAGCTTTCTTT.